Sequencing of this TCR beta chain was carried out in a study of lymphopenia after photon versus proton radiotherapy. This clone appeared a single time. The germline V and J ends were trimmed by 0 bases and 4 bases, with 12 bases remaining between them. CDR3 length: 14 amino acids. The V gene's germline CDR1 is GTSNPN and CDR2 SVGIG (reference sequence). Sequenced by immunoSEQ multiplex PCR; TCRdb stores in-frame clones only, minus some. The sample consists of 150,000 to 200,000 clones, 80% to 90% of them appearing once. The sequence derives from a man aged 45-60 years with gastric cancer. The source material was peripheral blood, sampled from a patient treated with photon-based radiotherapy. The rearrangement links TRBV30 to TRBJ1-2; D unclear. The CDR3 DNA reads TGTGCCTGGAGTGTGGTAGGGATCACCTATGGCTACACCTTC. Translated, it gives CAWSVVGITYGYTF.